Each of the 24 T cell receptor beta chains below was sequenced from the same sample in a study of blood T cell repertoires in COVID-19. TCRdb's copy holds only in-frame clones and misses some; the assay was immunoSEQ multiplex PCR. The table lists about 100,000 clones, 85% of them singletons. Sequencing was carried out using peripheral blood. The receptors shown here come from a man aged 45-65 years with active or convalescent COVID-19.

J is TRBJ2-7 and V is TRBV6-9; 10 bases are shared with TRBD1. Germline V gene sequence: CDR1 MNHGY, CDR2 SVAAGI. This CDR3 is 15 amino acids long. The CDR3 nucleotides are TGTGACCACCCGGGACAGGGGATAAGCTCCTACGAGCAGTACTTC. It is translated as CDHPGQGISSYEQYF.

The V call is TRBV3-1 (or the pseudogene TRBV3-2), the J call TRBJ2-7; 9 nucleotides match TRBD2. V lost 4 bases to trimming and J lost 0 bases; unmatched junction nucleotides: 4. CDR3 size: 15 residues. CDR1 and CDR2 (germline): LGHDT, YNNKEL (reference sequence). For the CDR3, the DNA is TGTGCCAGCAGCCGGAGTAGCGGGAGCTCCTACGAGCAGTACTTC. This codes for CASSRSSGSSYEQYF.

The chain has TRBV4-1 and TRBJ2-2; D is perhaps TRBD1 (6 bases). Germline V gene sequence: CDR1 MGHRA, CDR2 YSYEKL. The CDR3 extends over 15 amino acids. Trimming left V 1 base short and J 4 bases short, with 10 bases between. This chain's CDR3 is CASSQGQAITGELFF. For the CDR3, the DNA is TGCGCCAGCAGCCAAGGACAGGCGATCACCGGGGAGCTGTTTTTT.

The chain uses TRBV7-9 and TRBJ2-7; D not certain. Germline V CDR1 and CDR2: SEHNR, FQNEAQ (reference sequence). The CDR3 is made up of 14 amino acids. V lost 3 bases and J lost 0, with 9 bases in between. The CDR3 bases are TGTGCCAGCAGCTTCGGCGGTAGCTCCTACGAGCAGTACTTC. Its translation is CASSFGGSSYEQYF.

The chain carries TRBV7-9 and TRBJ2-5; D might be TRBD2 (6 bases). The CDR3 has 15 amino acids. The germline gives CDR1 SEHNR, CDR2 FQNEAQ (reference sequence). Between the trimmed V and J ends, which lost 6 bases and 1 base, there was a span of 15 bases. The chain's CDR3 is CASSWDSTGQETQYF. The CDR3 nucleotides read TGTGCCAGCAGTTGGGACTCGACCGGCCAAGAGACCCAGTACTTC.

This chain's CDR3 is CASSQEPSGLNHEQFF. Written as DNA, the CDR3 is TGTGCCAGCAGCCAGGAACCTAGCGGACTGAACCATGAGCAGTTCTTC. The chain links TRBV4-2 to TRBJ2-1; 7 bases align to TRBD2. Germline V gives CDR1 LGHNA, CDR2 YNFKEQ. V lost 3 bases, J lost 8 bases, and 13 bases stayed unmatched. The CDR3 consists of 16 residues.

This chain connects TRBV5-1 to TRBJ2-5; tentatively, D is TRBD1 (5 bases). Germline V CDR1 and CDR2: SGHRS, YFSETQ. The CDR3 has 15 residues. V was trimmed by 7 bases and J by 5 bases, leaving 21 bases between them. CDR3 protein: CASVPFDSSLETQYF. CDR3 nucleotides: TGCGCCAGCGTCCCGTTCGACAGCTCTCTGGAGACCCAGTACTTC. Variable domain in full (rest from reference TRBV5-1 and TRBJ2-5): KAGVTQTPRYLIKTRGQQVTLSCSPISGHRSVSWYQQTPGQGLQFLFEYFSETQRNKGNFPGRFSGRQFSNSRSEMNVSTLELGDSALYLCASVPFDSSLETQYFGPGTRLLVL.

This rearrangement joins TRBV6-5 to TRBJ2-7; D might be TRBD2 (6 bases). The germline V gene has CDR1 MNHEY and CDR2 SVGAGI. The V and J ends lost 5 bases and 2 bases respectively, with 16 bases between them. The CDR3 is 15 amino acids. For the CDR3, the DNA is TGTGCCAGCAGTCCACAGGAGGGGTCAACCTACGAGCAGTACTTC. Protein: CASSPQEGSTYEQYF.

The chain is built from TRBV12-3 or TRBV12-4 and TRBJ1-2, with D unclear. Deletions cut 6 bases from V and 4 bases from J, with 12 bases between. The CDR3 has 13 residues. The CDR3 sequence: CASSTRGFYGYTF. Here the CDR3 DNA reads TGTGCCAGCAGCACCCGGGGTTTCTATGGCTACACCTTC.

This clone came up once. This rearrangement joins TRBV4-1 to TRBJ1-1, with D possibly being TRBD1 (5 bases). The V end was cut by 3 bases, the J end by 5 bases, with 16 bases between. The germline V gene encodes CDR1 MGHRA and CDR2 YSYEKL. The CDR3 contains 15 residues. In DNA form, the CDR3 reads TGCGCCAGCAGCCAGGAGAGTGCCCGGGGGACTGAAGCTTTCTTT. As protein: CASSQESARGTEAFF.

The J gene is TRBJ2-6, the V gene TRBV27; 7 bases match TRBD1. The V segment lost 2 bases and the J segment 0 bases; nucleotides outside the gene matches: 4. Germline V gives CDR1 MNHEY, CDR2 SMNVEV (reference sequence). The CDR3 totals 17 residues. The chain's CDR3 is CASSLTGAPSGANVLTF. DNA for the CDR3: TGTGCCAGCAGTTTAACAGGGGCCCCCTCTGGGGCCAACGTCCTGACTTTC.

The chain couples TRBV9 to TRBJ1-2, with D tentatively TRBD1 (6 bases). Per the germline V gene, CDR1 is SGDLS and CDR2 is YYNGEE. Trimming stripped 0 bases from V and 6 bases from J, with 15 bases between. This CDR3 spans 15 amino acids. The CDR3 sequence is CASSVGAGKGDGYTF. The CDR3 region has the DNA TGTGCCAGCAGCGTAGGGGCAGGGAAGGGGGATGGCTACACCTTC.

This CDR3 reads CASTTVTRTGELFF. The CDR3 DNA sequence: TGTGCCAGTACCACTGTTACCCGGACTGGGGAGCTGTTTTTT. The chain couples TRBV19 to TRBJ2-2; TRBD2 might be the D (5 bases). The CDR3 extends over 14 amino acids. CDR1 is LNHDA, CDR2 SQIVND, per germline (reference sequence). V gave up 7 bases and J gave up 8 bases, with 17 bases separating them. The whole variable domain, remainder taken from reference TRBV19 and TRBJ2-2, is DGGITQSPKYLFRKEGQNVTLSCEQNLNHDAMYWYRQDPGQGLRLIYYSQIVNDFQKGDIAEGYSVSREKKESFPLTVTSAQKNPTAFYLCASTTVTRTGELFFGEGSRLTVL.

The J gene is TRBJ1-1, the V gene TRBV4-1; D gene uncertain. Deletions cut 2 bases from V and 0 bases from J, with 7 bases between. Per germline, CDR1 MGHRA and CDR2 YSYEKL. The CDR3 consists of 14 residues. CDR3 amino acids: CASSQSPMNTEAFF. The CDR3 nucleotides are TGCGCCAGCAGCCAAAGCCCTATGAACACTGAAGCTTTCTTT.

This rearrangement joins TRBV2 to TRBJ2-2; maybe TRBD2 (6 bases). Germline CDR1 SNHLY, CDR2 FYNNEI. This CDR3 spans 15 amino acids. Trimming left V 7 bases short and J 3 bases short, with 15 bases between. The CDR3 loop is CASTLEGPDTGELFF. The CDR3 DNA is TGTGCCAGCACCTTGGAGGGACCTGACACCGGGGAGCTGTTTTTT.

This rearrangement joins TRBV12-3 or TRBV12-4 to TRBJ1-4; 7 positions agree with TRBD1. The CDR3 totals 13 residues. V was clipped by 7 bases and J by 10 bases; unmatched bases: 9. The CDR3 DNA follows: TGTGCCAGCACCTTAGGGGGCGGGACAAAACTGTTTTTT. Protein: CASTLGGGTKLFF.

This clone was picked up a small number of times. The J gene is TRBJ2-1, the V gene TRBV19, with 10 bases matching TRBD1. CDR3 length equals 13 residues. V lost 5 bases to trimming and J lost 8 bases; unmatched junction nucleotides: 3. Germline CDR1 LNHDA, CDR2 SQIVND (reference sequence). CDR3 coding DNA: TGTGCCAGTAGTCCCGGGACAGGGGATGAGCAGTTCTTC. It encodes CASSPGTGDEQFF.

J is TRBJ1-2 and V is TRBV5-1; D remains ambiguous. The CDR3 runs to 15 residues. The germline CDR1 and CDR2 sequences are SGHRS and YFSETQ. V was cut by 4 bases and J by 4 bases, with 17 bases left in between. The DNA for the CDR3 is TGCGCCAGCAGCGCGGCAGCACTAGCGAGCTATGGCTACACCTTC. Translating it yields CASSAAALASYGYTF.

Remarks on this clone: Distinct nucleotide sequences in the sample also encode this CDR3. This chain joins TRBV14 and TRBJ2-3, with no clear D. Germline V gives CDR1 SGHDN, CDR2 FVKESK. Trimming removed 4 bases at V and 5 bases at J, with 7 bases between. There are 12 residues in the CDR3. CDR3 region: CASSPTGDTQYF. The CDR3, as DNA: TGTGCCAGCAGCCCTACGGGAGATACGCAGTATTTT.

This chain joins TRBV10-3 and TRBJ2-3; 7 bases match TRBD2. V gave up 5 bases and J gave up 0 bases; unmatched junction bases: 2. The CDR3 spans 14 residues. Germline CDR1 is ENHRY and CDR2 is SYGVKD. CDR3 amino acids: CAISSSGSTDTQYF. The CDR3 coding sequence is TGTGCCATCAGTTCTAGCGGAAGCACAGATACGCAGTATTTT.

The DNA for the CDR3 is TGTGCCAGCAGCTTAGGTCTCTCCTATAATTCACCCCTCCACTTT. This gives the protein CASSLGLSYNSPLHF. The V call is TRBV11-2, the J call TRBJ1-6; D call uncertain. CDR3 length equals 15 residues. The germline V gene encodes CDR1 SGHAT and CDR2 FQNNGV. Trimming took off 1 base at V and 0 bases at J, with 4 bases between the two ends.

V gene TRBV5-1 combines with J gene TRBJ1-1; 8 positions agree with TRBD1. V lost 4 bases and J lost 9; bases outside the gene matches: 8. Germline-derived CDR1 and CDR2 are SGHRS and YFSETQ. The CDR3 is made up of 13 amino acids. The CDR3 sequence is CASSIGQGEKAFF. The CDR3 bases are TGCGCCAGCAGCATCGGACAGGGCGAGAAAGCTTTCTTT.

This chain links TRBV28 with TRBJ1-2; D unresolved. The CDR3 length is 14 residues. From germline, CDR1 is MDHEN and CDR2 SYDVKM. V was pared by 3 bases and J by 8 bases, with 16 bases between. CDR3 protein: CASSFGSQAGGYTF. In DNA form, the CDR3 reads TGTGCCAGCAGTTTCGGTTCTCAGGCAGGCGGCTACACCTTC.

The genes are TRBV10-3 and TRBJ2-2, with 10 nucleotides matching TRBD1. The germline gives CDR1 ENHRY, CDR2 SYGVKD. CDR3 length equals 14 residues. J was trimmed by 5 bases and V by 6 bases; bases with no gene match: 3. This CDR3 is CAIRTGGLTGELFF. DNA of the CDR3: TGTGCCATCAGGACAGGGGGCCTAACCGGGGAGCTGTTTTTT.